The 26 T cell receptor beta chains presented below share a single source sample, sequenced in a study of cytomegalovirus exposure and HLA in healthy donors. PCR was performed using 60 Vbeta and 13 Jbeta primers. The protocol was immunoSEQ multiplex PCR, while the TCRdb copy is restricted to in-frame clones and leaves out a portion. The sample gives about 190,000 clones, around 86% of which show up once; more than 6% is in the top ten. The sample consisted of PBMCs. Receptor source: a man aged 35-49 years in good health and CMV-seropositive.

The J gene is TRBJ2-2, the V gene TRBV19, with D tentatively TRBD1 (6 bases). The germline CDR1 and CDR2 sequences are LNHDA and SQIVND (reference sequence). The V and J ends lost 7 bases and 3 bases respectively, with 9 bases between them. The CDR3 is 13 amino acids. The CDR3 coding sequence is TGTGCCAGTAACAGGGTGGACACCGGGGAGCTGTTTTTT. Translating gives CASNRVDTGELFF.

This chain links TRBV28 with TRBJ2-1; 8 bases align to TRBD1. After removal of 10 bases from V and 10 bases from J, the junction contained 12 bases not matched to a gene. Germline V gene sequence: CDR1 MDHEN, CDR2 SYDVKM. The length of the CDR3 is 13 residues. CDR3 bases: TGTGCCACCATCCTCGACAGGGGTGCGGAGCAGTTCTTC. Encoded protein: CATILDRGAEQFF.

This chain links TRBV19 with TRBJ1-2, with TRBD1 matching over 7 bases. Trimming took 7 bases from V and 5 from J; bases not matched to a gene: 13. Germline CDR1 LNHDA, CDR2 SQIVND (reference sequence). CDR3 length: 15 residues. CDR3 in amino acids: CASTPLGGGRYGYTF. DNA of the CDR3: TGTGCCAGTACCCCACTCGGAGGGGGCAGGTATGGCTACACCTTC.

The chain recombines TRBV19 with TRBJ1-2; perhaps TRBD1 as D (6 bases). V dropped 3 bases and J dropped 6 bases, with 11 bases sitting between them. CDR3 length equals 13 residues. The germline V gene encodes CDR1 LNHDA and CDR2 SQIVND (reference sequence). DNA of the CDR3: TGTGCCAGTAGTATTACTCCAGGGGATGGCTACACCTTC. Its translation is CASSITPGDGYTF.

V is TRBV7-8 and J is TRBJ2-3; D gene ambiguous. The CDR3 is made up of 16 amino acids. Trimming removed 3 bases from V and 3 bases from J, with 16 bases in between. Germline V gene data show CDR1 as SGHVS and CDR2 as FQNEAQ. CDR3 in DNA: TGTGCCAGCAGCTTCTCCCGAACAGCTCGTACAGATACGCAGTATTTT. Its protein is CASSFSRTARTDTQYF.

V and J are TRBV28 and TRBJ1-3; D is ambiguous. The germline V gene has CDR1 MDHEN and CDR2 SYDVKM. This CDR3 contains 14 residues. The V end was cut by 3 bases, the J end by 0 bases, with 6 bases between. CDR3 in DNA: TGTGCCAGCAGTTTTAGGAGCTCTGGAAACACCATATATTTT. Amino acid sequence: CASSFRSSGNTIYF.

The CDR3 coding sequence is TGTGCCAGCAGCCTAAGCGCGACAGGGGTGGACTATGGCTACACCTTC. Translating it yields CASSLSATGVDYGYTF. The chain carries TRBV28 and TRBJ1-2; TRBD1 matches 8 bases. The junction had 12 bases not matched to a gene; V was cut back by 6 bases and J by 3 bases. Germline values: CDR1 MDHEN, CDR2 SYDVKM. The CDR3 extends over 16 amino acids.

The chain carries TRBV5-1 and TRBJ2-1, with no clear D. Per the germline V gene, CDR1 is SGHRS and CDR2 is YFSETQ. Trimming took off 2 bases at V and 8 bases at J, with 8 bases between the two ends. The CDR3 has 12 residues. The CDR3 region has the DNA TGCGCCAGCAGCTTTTTGGGCGATGAGCAGTTCTTC. Encoded protein: CASSFLGDEQFF.

This chain links TRBV7-9 with TRBJ1-5; D ambiguous. Germline values: CDR1 SEHNR, CDR2 FQNEAQ (reference sequence). Deletions cut 5 bases from V and 5 bases from J, with 10 bases between. The CDR3 is 13 residues long. The CDR3 is CASSRREDQPQHF. The CDR3 nucleotides read TGTGCCAGCAGCCGCCGGGAGGATCAGCCCCAGCATTTT.

The rearrangement joins TRBV5-4 to TRBJ1-1; 7 bases match TRBD1. With 6 bases clipped from V and 4 bases from J, the junction kept 9 bases outside the gene matches. Per the germline V gene, CDR1 is SGHNT and CDR2 is YYREEE (reference sequence). This CDR3 contains 14 residues. For the CDR3, the DNA is TGTGCCAGCATCGACCCAGGGGGAGGCACTGAAGCTTTCTTT. Amino acids: CASIDPGGGTEAFF.

In its sample, this clone was seen a few times. The chain links TRBV28 to TRBJ1-1, with a weak D call TRBD1 (5 bases). CDR3 length equals 14 residues. Germline assignment: CDR1 MDHEN and CDR2 SYDVKM. The V end was cut by 6 bases, the J end by 1 base, with 12 bases between. The CDR3, as DNA: TGTGCCAGCAGCGGGACTCCCTCGAACACTGAAGCTTTCTTT. Translation gives CASSGTPSNTEAFF.

This clone was observed once. The rearrangement joins TRBV5-1 to TRBJ1-2, with 7 bases lining up with TRBD1. The germline V gene encodes CDR1 SGHRS and CDR2 YFSETQ. V shed 0 bases and J 6 bases; nucleotides not matched to a gene: 8. The CDR3 consists of 15 residues. CDR3 sequence (DNA): TGCGCCAGCAGCTTGGTACCAGGGGGGATGCATGGCTACACCTTC. Translating it yields CASSLVPGGMHGYTF.

The chain carries TRBV29-1 and TRBJ1-1, with a weak D call TRBD1 (5 bases). The CDR3 covers 12 residues. Germline assignment: CDR1 SQVTM and CDR2 ANQGSEA. V was trimmed by 2 bases and J by 4 bases, leaving 8 bases between them. CDR3: CSVERGITEAFF. CDR3 DNA sequence: TGCAGCGTTGAAAGGGGAATCACTGAAGCTTTCTTT.

This chain joins TRBV6-5 and TRBJ1-5; D remains ambiguous. The CDR3 extends over 11 amino acids. CDR1 is MNHEY and CDR2 is SVGAGI in the germline V gene. V lost 6 bases and J 7 bases, leaving 7 bases between the germline ends. CDR3 sequence reads: CASRTVQPQHF. The CDR3 region has the DNA TGTGCCAGCAGAACTGTCCAGCCCCAGCATTTT.

V gene TRBV5-1 combines with J gene TRBJ2-7; D call uncertain. Trimming removed 1 base from V and 2 bases from J, with 4 bases in between. CDR3 length equals 12 residues. Looked up from germline, CDR1 is SGHRS and CDR2 is YFSETQ. The CDR3, as DNA: TGCGCCAGCAGCTTGTCCACCTACGAGCAGTACTTC. Translating it yields CASSLSTYEQYF.

Here the CDR3 DNA reads TGCGCCAGCAGCCAAAGTGCTAGCGGGGGACCCAACTCCTACGAGCAGTACTTC. Translation gives CASSQSASGGPNSYEQYF. The V call is TRBV4-1, the J call TRBJ2-7, with TRBD2 matching 10 bases. The CDR3 contains 18 residues. The V and J ends lost 2 bases and 0 bases, in that order; junction bases with no gene match: 10. Germline CDR1 is MGHRA and CDR2 is YSYEKL.

The chain has TRBV27 and TRBJ2-5, with TRBD2 identical over 7 bases. The trim removed 6 bases at V and 5 bases at J, leaving 15 bases unmatched. From germline, CDR1 is MNHEY and CDR2 SMNVEV (reference sequence). The CDR3 is 16 amino acids. In nucleotides, the CDR3 is TGTGCCAGCAGAAAGGAACTACTGGGAGCGGGGGAGACCCAGTACTTC. The encoded protein is CASRKELLGAGETQYF.

The chain employs TRBV7-9 and TRBJ2-3; 7 positions match TRBD1. The junction had 15 bases not matched to a gene; V was cut back by 6 bases and J by 0 bases. CDR3 length: 18 residues. Germline V lookup: CDR1 SEHNR, CDR2 FQNEAQ (reference sequence). CDR3 coding DNA: TGTGCCAGCAGATCGGGACAGCCAAACATTTTAAGCACAGATACGCAGTATTTT. Protein: CASRSGQPNILSTDTQYF.

This clone was seen only a few times. The chain links TRBV10-3 to TRBJ1-3, with a possible D match to TRBD1 (5 bases). V lost 9 bases and J lost 2, with 14 bases in between. The length of the CDR3 is 14 residues. Germline V gene sequence: CDR1 ENHRY, CDR2 SYGVKD. The CDR3 is CAMSDQGTGNTIYF. The CDR3 nucleotides are TGTGCCATGTCGGACCAGGGTACTGGAAACACCATATATTTT.

This clone has only one observation. The genes are TRBV9 and TRBJ2-3; 7 nucleotides agree with TRBD2. V was clipped by 0 bases and J by 5 bases; unmatched bases: 6. The germline gives CDR1 SGDLS, CDR2 YYNGEE. The CDR3 consists of 15 residues. The CDR3 loop reads CASSVDGGGRDTQYF. For the CDR3, the DNA is TGTGCCAGCAGCGTAGATGGCGGGGGTAGAGATACGCAGTATTTT. Filled out from reference TRBV9 and TRBJ2-3, the complete variable domain reads DSGVTQTPKHLITATGQRVTLRCSPRSGDLSVYWYQQSLDQGLQFLIQYYNGEERAKGNILERFSAQQFPDLHSELNLSSLELGDSALYFCASSVDGGGRDTQYFGPGTRLTVL.

This clone was counted between two and nine times. This rearrangement joins TRBV19 to TRBJ1-5, with a possible D match to TRBD1 (5 bases). Trimming stripped 3 bases from V and 6 bases from J, with 12 bases between. In germline, CDR1 is LNHDA, CDR2 SQIVND (reference sequence). The CDR3 is 14 residues long. The CDR3 sequence is CASSITGEGQPQHF. CDR3 DNA: TGTGCCAGTAGTATTACGGGGGAGGGTCAGCCCCAGCATTTT.

This chain uses TRBV4-1 with TRBJ1-1; D possibly corresponds to TRBD1 (5 bases). This CDR3 has 15 residues. V was pared by 4 bases and J by 0 bases, with 12 bases between. Germline V gene sequence: CDR1 MGHRA, CDR2 YSYEKL. The CDR3 protein is CASSLRDGMNTEAFF. CDR3 nucleotides: TGCGCCAGCAGCCTCAGGGATGGGATGAACACTGAAGCTTTCTTT.

Only one count was recorded for this clone. This chain's CDR3 is CASSGRRGNYEQYF. The CDR3 DNA is TGTGCCAGCAGCGGGAGGCGGGGGAACTACGAGCAGTACTTC. V usage is TRBV11-2 and J usage is TRBJ2-7; 7 bases are shared with TRBD2. Germline values: CDR1 SGHAT, CDR2 FQNNGV. This CDR3 has 14 residues. Losses at the gene ends were 5 bases for V and 3 bases for J; bases not matched to a gene: 7.

A remark on this clone: The junction departs from germline at one end; a sequencing error may be responsible. V usage is TRBV15 and J usage is TRBJ2-5, with 8 bases lining up with TRBD1. This CDR3 contains 16 residues. Germline V CDR1 and CDR2: LNHNV, YYDKDF (reference sequence). The CDR3 nucleotides are TGTGCCACCAGCGACCGACAGGGGATGTACCAAGAGGCCCAGTACTTC. Its protein product is CATSDRQGMYQEAQYF.

This clone occurred once. This chain joins TRBV9 and TRBJ2-3, with D tentatively TRBD2 (6 bases). CDR3 size: 14 residues. Germline CDR1 is SGDLS and CDR2 is YYNGEE. Trimming took 2 bases from V and 4 from J, leaving 11 bases between them. CDR3 in amino acids: CASSVGLPSDTQYF. The CDR3 bases are TGTGCCAGCAGCGTGGGACTGCCCTCAGATACGCAGTATTTT.

The chain couples TRBV7-9 to TRBJ1-5; TRBD1 might be the D (6 bases). CDR3 length: 15 amino acids. Germline assignment: CDR1 SEHNR and CDR2 FQNEAQ (reference sequence). Trimming pared 0 bases from V and 3 bases from J, leaving 9 bases between. The CDR3 sequence: CASSLATGPNQPQHF. In DNA form, the CDR3 reads TGTGCCAGCAGCTTAGCAACAGGGCCCAATCAGCCCCAGCATTTT. The full variable domain, its missing parts supplied by reference TRBV7-9 and TRBJ1-5, is DTGVSQNPRHKITKRGQNVTFRCDPISEHNRLYWYRQTLGQGPEFLTYFQNEAQLEKSRLLSDRFSAERPKGSFSTLEIQRTEQGDSAMYLCASSLATGPNQPQHFGDGTRLSIL.